The next 2 T cell receptor beta chains were all read from a single sample in a study of CD8 T cells in Susac syndrome. The RNA, about 0.45 to 1 ug, was put through reverse transcription using random hexamers. Using its own MiXCR run on the immunoSEQ multiplex PCR reads, TCRdb lists one record per CDR3 protein. The sample shows about 200,000 distinct CDR3 sequences, roughly 94% of them seen only once. The specimen sequenced was CD4+ T cells from PBMCs. All receptors come from a human donor in good health.

The DNA for the CDR3 is TGTGCCACCAGCAGAGACACCCCTGAAGCTTTCTTT. It codes for CATSRDTPEAFF. The chain couples TRBV15 to TRBJ1-1; D not resolved. The CDR3 runs 12 residues. V was clipped by 0 bases and J by 6 bases, with 5 bases between them. Germline V gives CDR1 LNHNV, CDR2 YYDKDF (reference sequence).

The DNA of the CDR3 is TGCAGCGTTCATCGGGACTCCCATGAGCAGTTCTTC. It yields the protein CSVHRDSHEQFF. V is TRBV29-1 and J is TRBJ2-1; D is perhaps TRBD2 (6 bases). The V gene lost 5 bases and the J gene lost 8 bases, with 13 bases spanning the gap. Germline CDR1 SQVTM, CDR2 ANQGSEA. This CDR3 is 12 amino acids long.